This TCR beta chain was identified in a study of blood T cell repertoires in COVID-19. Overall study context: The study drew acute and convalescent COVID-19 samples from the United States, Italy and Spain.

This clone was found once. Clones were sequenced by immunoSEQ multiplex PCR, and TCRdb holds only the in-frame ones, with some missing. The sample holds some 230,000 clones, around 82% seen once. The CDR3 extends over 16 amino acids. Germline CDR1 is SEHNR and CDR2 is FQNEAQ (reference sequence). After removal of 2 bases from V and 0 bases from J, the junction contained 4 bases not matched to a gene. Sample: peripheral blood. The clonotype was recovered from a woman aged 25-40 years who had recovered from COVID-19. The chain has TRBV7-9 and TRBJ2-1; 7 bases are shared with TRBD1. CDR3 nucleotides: TGTGCCAGCAGCTTATGGGACAGTAGCTCCTACAATGAGCAGTTCTTC. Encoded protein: CASSLWDSSSYNEQFF.